A selection of T cell receptor beta chains follows, all from one sample in a study of post-analysis software for immune sequencing data. TCRdb re-derived calls from the PCR reads in MiXCR, one entry per CDR3 protein. The sample lists roughly 150,000 distinct CDR3 sequences, 36% seen once, with 28% in the top ten. This material consisted of blood, taken after autologous hematopoietic stem cell transplantation. The source is a girl aged 10-17 years with multiple sclerosis. The CDR3 runs from the conserved cysteine through the conserved F or W. D genes are given only for firm matches. Clone size is stated in some rows and not others, as once, few, many or a class when expanded.

j_call: TRBJ2-7
d_call: TRBD1
clone_size: few
v_call: TRBV7-8
cdr3_nt: TGTGCCAGCAGCCGAAAAGGGGACAGGGGACCCTACGAGCAGTACTTC
cdr3_aa: CASSRKGDRGPYEQYF

j_call: TRBJ1-1
d_call: -
clone_size: few
v_call: TRBV20-1
cdr3_nt: TGCAGTGCAACCAGTACGGGTGAAGCTTTCTTT
cdr3_aa: CSATSTGEAFF

j_call: TRBJ2-7
d_call: TRBD2
clone_size: many
v_call: TRBV6-5
cdr3_nt: TGTGCCAGCAGTGGGCTAGCGGGAGGTGAGGCGAGGGAGCAGTACTTC
cdr3_aa: CASSGLAGGEAREQYF

j_call: TRBJ1-1
d_call: TRBD1
clone_size: -
v_call: TRBV7-2
cdr3_nt: TGTGCCAGCAGCTCCGAACCGGGACAGGGGGCTATGAACACTGAAGCTTTCTTT
cdr3_aa: CASSSEPGQGAMNTEAFF

j_call: TRBJ2-4
d_call: TRBD1
clone_size: few
v_call: TRBV12-3/TRBV12-4
cdr3_nt: TGTGCCAGCAGGAGTGGGACAGGGCAGGGGAAAAACATTCAGTACTTC
cdr3_aa: CASRSGTGQGKNIQYF

j_call: TRBJ2-7
d_call: TRBD1
clone_size: -
v_call: TRBV7-9
cdr3_nt: TGTGCCAGCAGCCCCCCCGAGGACAGGAGGAACGAGCAGTACTTC
cdr3_aa: CASSPPEDRRNEQYF

j_call: TRBJ2-1
d_call: -
clone_size: -
v_call: TRBV4-1
cdr3_nt: TGCGCCAGCAGCCCGGCCCCGTTTCCGGGAGCCCGCAATGAGCAGTTCTTC
cdr3_aa: CASSPAPFPGARNEQFF

j_call: TRBJ2-1
d_call: TRBD2
clone_size: -
v_call: TRBV7-2
cdr3_nt: TGTGCCAGCAGCTTAGTCCCTAGCGGGAGACAGCAGTTCTTC
cdr3_aa: CASSLVPSGRQQFF

j_call: TRBJ2-3
d_call: TRBD2
clone_size: -
v_call: TRBV9
cdr3_nt: TGTGCCAGCAGCGGCTTTAGCGGGAGGGGAACAGATACGCAGTATTTT
cdr3_aa: CASSGFSGRGTDTQYF

j_call: TRBJ1-6
d_call: -
clone_size: -
v_call: TRBV4-3
cdr3_nt: TGCGCCAGCAGCCAAGAGGGGGGTTCACCCCTCCACTTT
cdr3_aa: CASSQEGGSPLHF

j_call: TRBJ2-7
d_call: TRBD1
clone_size: many
v_call: TRBV28
cdr3_nt: TGTGCCAGCAGTACCCCGGACAGGGCCGAATACGAGCAGTACTTC
cdr3_aa: CASSTPDRAEYEQYF

j_call: TRBJ2-1
d_call: -
clone_size: -
v_call: TRBV9
cdr3_nt: TGTGCCAGCAGCGGGAATGAGCAGTTCTTC
cdr3_aa: CASSGNEQFF

j_call: TRBJ1-2
d_call: -
clone_size: -
v_call: TRBV10-3
cdr3_nt: TGTGCCATCATGGAACCGGGAGGCTATGGCTACACCTTC
cdr3_aa: CAIMEPGGYGYTF

j_call: TRBJ2-4
d_call: -
clone_size: -
v_call: TRBV12-3/TRBV12-4
cdr3_nt: TGTGCCAGCAGTCTAGGACCCTACGGGCAGTACTTC
cdr3_aa: CASSLGPYGQYF

j_call: TRBJ2-7
d_call: -
clone_size: -
v_call: TRBV20-1
cdr3_nt: TGCAGTGCTGAGTGGGACAGCGGGTACGAGCAGTACTTC
cdr3_aa: CSAEWDSGYEQYF

j_call: TRBJ2-5
d_call: -
clone_size: -
v_call: TRBV7-3
cdr3_nt: TGTGCCAGCAGCCTGACAGACCAAGAGACCCAGTACTTC
cdr3_aa: CASSLTDQETQYF

j_call: TRBJ2-3
d_call: TRBD2
clone_size: many
v_call: TRBV4-3
cdr3_nt: TGCGCCAGCAGCCAAAGATGGGGTAGCGGGAGGCCAGATACGCAGTATTTT
cdr3_aa: CASSQRWGSGRPDTQYF

j_call: TRBJ2-7
d_call: TRBD2
clone_size: few
v_call: TRBV29-1
cdr3_nt: TGCAGCGTCGGAGAGGGACTAGCTCGCGAGCAGTACTTC
cdr3_aa: CSVGEGLAREQYF

j_call: TRBJ1-2
d_call: TRBD1
clone_size: -
v_call: TRBV11-2
cdr3_nt: TGTACCAGCAGCTCCTTACAGGGGGCAGCCTTTGGCTACACCTTC
cdr3_aa: CTSSSLQGAAFGYTF

j_call: TRBJ1-2
d_call: TRBD1
clone_size: many
v_call: TRBV28
cdr3_nt: TGTGCCAGCAGCCGACAGGGGGCACGAGGCTACACCTTC
cdr3_aa: CASSRQGARGYTF

j_call: TRBJ2-5
d_call: TRBD1
clone_size: -
v_call: TRBV14
cdr3_nt: TGTGCCAGCAGCACGGACAGGAGACAAGAGACCCAGTACTTC
cdr3_aa: CASSTDRRQETQYF

j_call: TRBJ2-7
d_call: TRBD2
clone_size: many
v_call: TRBV10-3
cdr3_nt: TGTGCCATCAGTGGAGACCTTCTGACTAGCGGGAACGAGCAGTACTTC
cdr3_aa: CAISGDLLTSGNEQYF

j_call: TRBJ2-4
d_call: -
clone_size: many
v_call: TRBV27
cdr3_nt: TGTGCCAGCAGTTCGGTCGATCTAGCCAAAAACATTCAGTACTTC
cdr3_aa: CASSSVDLAKNIQYF

j_call: TRBJ2-1
d_call: TRBD2
clone_size: -
v_call: TRBV6-2/TRBV6-3
cdr3_nt: TGTGCCAGCAGTGACTCGACGGGGGGCTACAATGAGCAGTTCTTC
cdr3_aa: CASSDSTGGYNEQFF

j_call: TRBJ1-1
d_call: -
clone_size: few
v_call: TRBV9
cdr3_nt: TGTGCCAGCAGCGTAGTTATCGGAGTGAACACTGAAGCTTTCTTT
cdr3_aa: CASSVVIGVNTEAFF

j_call: TRBJ2-7
d_call: TRBD2
clone_size: -
v_call: TRBV3-1
cdr3_nt: TGTGCCAGCAGCCTCGGACTAGCGGGAGGTCCGGACGAGCAGTACTTC
cdr3_aa: CASSLGLAGGPDEQYF

j_call: TRBJ2-3
d_call: -
clone_size: -
v_call: TRBV7-3
cdr3_nt: TGTGCCAGCGGCTTAATAGGAGACAACACAGATACGCAGTATTTT
cdr3_aa: CASGLIGDNTDTQYF

j_call: TRBJ2-7
d_call: TRBD2
clone_size: -
v_call: TRBV27
cdr3_nt: TGTGCCAGCAGCCTATCTAGCGGTACCTACGAGCAGTACTTC
cdr3_aa: CASSLSSGTYEQYF

j_call: TRBJ2-5
d_call: -
clone_size: -
v_call: TRBV10-2
cdr3_nt: TGCGCCAGCAGTGAGTACAGACAAGAGACCCAGTACTTC
cdr3_aa: CASSEYRQETQYF

j_call: TRBJ2-1
d_call: TRBD2
clone_size: once
v_call: TRBV7-8
cdr3_nt: TGTGCCAGCAGCTTAGTAGGGCGGGGGGCGGATGAGCAGTTCTTC
cdr3_aa: CASSLVGRGADEQFF

j_call: TRBJ2-1
d_call: -
clone_size: many
v_call: TRBV29-1
cdr3_nt: TGCAGCGTTGAAGTAGGGACTGGTGAGCAGTTCTTC
cdr3_aa: CSVEVGTGEQFF

j_call: TRBJ1-1
d_call: -
clone_size: -
v_call: TRBV11-2
cdr3_nt: TGTGCCAGCAGAGCACTTGGCACTGAAGCTTTCTTT
cdr3_aa: CASRALGTEAFF

j_call: TRBJ2-7
d_call: -
clone_size: -
v_call: TRBV28
cdr3_nt: TGTGCCAGCAGTTTATTGGGGGCATGGGCGGAGCAGTACTTC
cdr3_aa: CASSLLGAWAEQYF

j_call: TRBJ2-3
d_call: -
clone_size: few
v_call: TRBV7-3
cdr3_nt: TGTGCCAGCAGCTTTGGCGCTGTCACAGATACGCAGTATTTT
cdr3_aa: CASSFGAVTDTQYF

j_call: TRBJ2-7
d_call: TRBD2
clone_size: once
v_call: TRBV19
cdr3_nt: TGTGCCAGTAGTATCGGGGGGTTGCAGGTTAGTCAAGAGCAGTACTTC
cdr3_aa: CASSIGGLQVSQEQYF

j_call: TRBJ1-1
d_call: -
clone_size: -
v_call: TRBV10-3
cdr3_nt: TGTGCCATCAGTGAGCCTGACGGGTCTGCGAACACTGAAGCTTTCTTT
cdr3_aa: CAISEPDGSANTEAFF

j_call: TRBJ2-7
d_call: -
clone_size: medium-sized
v_call: TRBV29-1
cdr3_nt: TGCAGCGTCGACGACGGATACGAGCAGTACTTC
cdr3_aa: CSVDDGYEQYF

j_call: TRBJ1-5
d_call: -
clone_size: few
v_call: TRBV7-3
cdr3_nt: TGTGCCAGCAGTTTGCTCCGCGGTTGTGGGGGCTGCAATCAGCCCCAGCATTTT
cdr3_aa: CASSLLRGCGGCNQPQHF

j_call: TRBJ2-6
d_call: -
clone_size: few
v_call: TRBV6-1
cdr3_nt: TGTGCCAGCAGCGGACAGATCTCTGGGGCCAACGTCCTGACTTTC
cdr3_aa: CASSGQISGANVLTF

j_call: TRBJ1-4
d_call: -
clone_size: few
v_call: TRBV29-1
cdr3_nt: TGCAGCGTTCGGGAGGGGTTGCTTGAAAAACTGTTTTTT
cdr3_aa: CSVREGLLEKLFF

j_call: TRBJ1-4
d_call: -
clone_size: -
v_call: TRBV20-1
cdr3_nt: TGCAGTGCTAGAGATGGGCAGGAACTGTTTTTT
cdr3_aa: CSARDGQELFF

j_call: TRBJ2-7
d_call: TRBD2
clone_size: -
v_call: TRBV18
cdr3_nt: TGTGCCAGCTCTGAGGGTTCCCGGGGGGGGCAGTACTTC
cdr3_aa: CASSEGSRGGQYF

j_call: TRBJ1-4
d_call: -
clone_size: -
v_call: TRBV28
cdr3_nt: TGTGCCAGCAGTTCGCCTGGGGGGCCAAATGAAAAACTGTTTTTT
cdr3_aa: CASSSPGGPNEKLFF